This TCR beta chain was retrieved from a study of glioma-infiltrating T cells after dendritic cell vaccination. Study-wide results and caveats: Higher TCR clonality did not directly relate to longer survival.

The time point denotes: after dendritic cell vaccination, including at tumor progression/relapse. CDR3 length: 14 amino acids. V gave up 1 base and J gave up 3 bases, with 9 bases separating them. Germline CDR1 reads SGHVS; CDR2 reads FNYEAQ. A note on this clone: What it binds is not known.

Data came from immunoSEQ multiplex PCR; TCRdb stores just in-frame clones and leaves some out. The sample shows around 60,000 clones, about 84% of them seen only once. The chain employs TRBV7-6 and TRBJ1-1, with unresolved D. Sequencing used blood, obtained after dendritic cell vaccination. This TCR was sampled from a human donor with glioblastoma. The chain's CDR3 is CASSLVAAHTEAFF. CDR3 DNA: TGTGCCAGCAGCTTAGTAGCGGCCCACACTGAAGCTTTCTTT.